The 4 T cell receptor beta chains below come from one sample, sequenced in a study of CD8 T cell repertoires and HIV-1 epitope variants. The antigens for these receptors are not known. Profiled with immunoSEQ multiplex PCR; TCRdb holds only in-frame clones, not every one. The top ten clones hold around 46% of a sample with 4,000 to 5,500 clones, approximately 71% of them seen once. The sample comprised cultured CD8+ T cells derived from PBMCs. Receptors were obtained from a male donor with HIV.

This clone was recorded only once. One end of the junction fails to match germline, which may point to a read error. The genes are TRBV5-1 and TRBJ2-6, with D perhaps matching TRBD1 (5 bases). This CDR3 is 14 amino acids long. CDR1 SGHRS and CDR2 YFSETQ come from the germline V gene. CDR3 loop: CASSLGSGANALTF. The DNA for the CDR3 is TGCGCCAGCAGCCTGGGCTCTGGGGCCAACGCCCTGACTTTC.

The chain employs TRBV28 and TRBJ2-5; TRBD2 matches 12 bases. The CDR3 length is 16 residues. The trim removed 5 bases at V and 0 bases at J, leaving 4 bases unmatched. Germline lookup yields CDR1 MDHEN and CDR2 SYDVKM. CDR3 nucleotide sequence: TGTGCCAGCAGTCTTCTAGCGGGGGGGTACCAAGAGACCCAGTACTTC. Its protein is CASSLLAGGYQETQYF.

V and J are TRBV9 and TRBJ2-1; 9 bases are a match to TRBD2. The CDR3 length is 14 residues. After removal of 2 bases from V and 7 bases from J, the junction contained 4 bases not matched to a gene. Germline CDR1 SGDLS, CDR2 YYNGEE. CDR3 residues: CASSVRGGFNEQFF. Written as DNA, the CDR3 is TGTGCCAGCAGCGTGCGGGGGGGATTTAATGAGCAGTTCTTC.

In this sample, this clone is large. The chain employs TRBV9 and TRBJ1-2, with D uncertain. The length of the CDR3 is 15 residues. V lost 4 bases and J 5 bases, leaving 18 bases between the germline ends. Germline V gene sequence: CDR1 SGDLS, CDR2 YYNGEE. The CDR3 nucleotides are TGTGCCAGCAGCTTCGTAGGGTCTGGAGCTTATGGCTACACCTTC. Protein sequence: CASSFVGSGAYGYTF. The complete variable domain, with remaining parts taken from reference TRBV9 and TRBJ1-2, reads DSGVTQTPKHLITATGQRVTLRCSPRSGDLSVYWYQQSLDQGLQFLIQYYNGEERAKGNILERFSAQQFPDLHSELNLSSLELGDSALYFCASSFVGSGAYGYTFGSGTRLTVV.